This T cell receptor beta chain was profiled in a study of T cell responses to AZD1222 COVID-19 vaccine. The study's findings and limits: Only a handful of AZD1222 recipients, roughly 6 in all, had baseline seropositivity. White British donors predominated, females outnumbered males, and clonal diversity was possibly underestimated. There were repertoire samples only from the period after the peak T cell response.

Repertoires were generated with immunoSEQ multiplex PCR, while TCRdb's copy carries only in-frame clones and drops some. The sample yields over 100,000 clones, approximately 91% seen once. In regard to this clone: Its antigen is not identified.

The germline V and J ends were trimmed by 0 bases and 2 bases, with 5 bases remaining between them. The germline gives CDR1 SQVTM, CDR2 ANQGSEA. This CDR3 is built from 12 residues. This specimen was peripheral blood, taken 28 days after the second AZD1222 dose. The chain is built from TRBV29-1 and TRBJ2-7; D possibly corresponds to TRBD1 (5 bases). This clonotype was obtained from an adult who received the AZD1222 COVID-19 vaccine. CDR3 DNA: TGCAGCGTTGAAGAACAGGCCTACGAGCAGTACTTC. Its translation is CSVEEQAYEQYF.